Presented here are 17 T cell receptor beta chains from one specimen sequenced in a study of T cell responses to AZD1222 COVID-19 vaccine. Repertoires were generated with immunoSEQ multiplex PCR, while TCRdb's copy carries only in-frame clones and drops some. The sample carries some 150,000 clones, about 90% recorded once. Sample: peripheral blood, taken on day 0 of MenACWY control vaccination. These receptors were taken from an adult in good health.

The chain links TRBV29-1 to TRBJ1-2; perhaps TRBD1 as D (6 bases). The length of the CDR3 is 11 residues. Germline CDR1 reads SQVTM; CDR2 reads ANQGSEA. V lost 8 bases to trimming and J lost 8 bases, with 15 bases between them. CDR3 protein: CSTTGRGGYTF. The CDR3 nucleotides are TGCAGCACGACAGGCCGAGGGGGCTACACCTTC.

The chain recombines TRBV7-2 with TRBJ2-3; D unresolved. V lost 0 bases to trimming and J lost 5 bases, with 9 bases between them. Per germline, CDR1 SGHTA and CDR2 FQGNSA. The CDR3 runs to 14 residues. CDR3 loop: CASSLAPRIDTQYF. The CDR3 coding sequence is TGTGCCAGCAGCTTAGCGCCTAGAATAGATACGCAGTATTTT.

This clone was observed a single time. The genes are TRBV4-1 and TRBJ2-7, with 9 nucleotides matching TRBD2. Per germline, CDR1 MGHRA and CDR2 YSYEKL. This CDR3 is built from 18 residues. Trimming at V came to 1 base and at J to 4 bases, leaving 14 bases not matched to a gene. In DNA form, the CDR3 reads TGCGCCAGCAGCCAAGGCCTCCTAAGGCGGGAGGGAACGTACGAGCAGTACTTC. It yields the protein CASSQGLLRREGTYEQYF.

The rearrangement links TRBV28 to TRBJ2-5; 8 nucleotides match TRBD1. The CDR3 covers 16 residues. The germline gives CDR1 MDHEN, CDR2 SYDVKM. V lost 6 bases to trimming and J lost 7 bases; unmatched junction nucleotides: 16. The CDR3: CASSPRGPPLVGTQYF. CDR3 nucleotide sequence: TGTGCCAGCAGCCCCAGGGGGCCGCCCCTCGTCGGGACCCAGTACTTC.

Only one count was recorded for this clone. The V gene is TRBV19, the J gene TRBJ1-1, with 9 bases matching TRBD1. CDR1 LNHDA and CDR2 SQIVND come from the germline V gene (reference sequence). Trimming cost V 7 bases and J 6 bases; bases outside gene matches: 9. The CDR3 is 14 residues long. The CDR3, as DNA: TGTGCCAGTAACCCCGGGACAGGGAATCCTGAAGCTTTCTTT. Its protein is CASNPGTGNPEAFF. The full variable domain, completed using reference TRBV19 and TRBJ1-1, is DGGITQSPKYLFRKEGQNVTLSCEQNLNHDAMYWYRQDPGQGLRLIYYSQIVNDFQKGDIAEGYSVSREKKESFPLTVTSAQKNPTAFYLCASNPGTGNPEAFFGQGTRLTVV.

This clone was seen a single time. J is TRBJ2-1 and V is TRBV29-1; 11 bases agree with TRBD2. From germline, CDR1 is SQVTM and CDR2 ANQGSEA. This CDR3 is built from 14 residues. V lost 4 bases to trimming and J lost 9 bases; unmatched junction nucleotides: 8. CDR3 nucleotide sequence: TGCAGCGTTGTGAGTAGCGGGGGGGTTAGTGAGCAGTTCTTC. Protein sequence: CSVVSSGGVSEQFF.

The V call is TRBV28, the J call TRBJ1-2; 9 positions agree with TRBD1. Germline CDR1 reads MDHEN; CDR2 reads SYDVKM. Trimming removed 6 bases from V and 7 bases from J; junction bases left unmatched: 6. This CDR3 has 13 residues. CDR3 nucleotides: TGTGCCAGCAGGGGTACAGGGGGCGGTGGCTACACCTTC. Its translation is CASRGTGGGGYTF.

V gene TRBV25-1 combines with J gene TRBJ1-4; 8 bases are a match to TRBD1. V shed 8 bases, J shed 6 bases, and the junction held 5 bases outside the gene matches. Germline V gene data show CDR1 as MGHDK and CDR2 as SYGVNS. The CDR3 contains 13 residues. The CDR3: CASYGQGDEKLFF. The CDR3 nucleotides read TGTGCCAGCTACGGACAGGGAGATGAAAAACTGTTTTTT.

The chain recombines TRBV7-2 with TRBJ2-7; possible D gene TRBD2, 6 bases. The CDR3 totals 14 residues. Trimming removed 5 bases from V and 0 bases from J, with 11 bases in between. CDR1 is SGHTA and CDR2 is FQGNSA in the germline V gene. The CDR3 DNA reads TGTGCCAGCAGCACCGGGACTGGCTCCTACGAGCAGTACTTC. The encoded protein is CASSTGTGSYEQYF.

The chain combines TRBV10-3 with TRBJ2-7; possibly TRBD1 for D (7 bases). The germline V gene has CDR1 ENHRY and CDR2 SYGVKD. CDR3 length: 16 residues. V was pared by 4 bases and J by 5 bases, with 21 bases between. Here the CDR3 reads CAISGGDRSYRDEQYF. In DNA, the CDR3 is TGTGCCATCAGTGGGGGGGACAGATCCTACCGTGACGAGCAGTACTTC.

V usage is TRBV6-1 and J usage is TRBJ1-2, with D maybe TRBD1 (6 bases). The CDR3 totals 14 residues. Germline loops: CDR1 MNHNS, CDR2 SASEGT. Trimming took off 2 bases at V and 3 bases at J, with 10 bases between the two ends. The CDR3 is CASSETTGHYGYTF. Written as DNA, the CDR3 is TGTGCCAGCAGTGAAACGACAGGACACTATGGCTACACCTTC.

The chain couples TRBV11-2 to TRBJ2-1, with 11 bases that match TRBD1. This CDR3 spans 15 amino acids. Germline V gene lookup returns CDR1 SGHAT and CDR2 FQNNGV. The J segment lost 4 bases and the V segment lost 5 bases, leaving 4 bases of the junction unmatched. CDR3 protein: CASSHGQGAYNEQFF. DNA of the CDR3: TGTGCCAGCAGCCATGGACAGGGGGCGTACAATGAGCAGTTCTTC.

The rearrangement links TRBV20-1 to TRBJ2-1; a weak D match, TRBD2 (5 bases). The CDR3 totals 11 residues. CDR1 and CDR2 from the germline V gene are DFQATT and SNEGSKA (reference sequence). V was clipped by 5 bases and J by 10 bases, with 12 bases between them. CDR3 nucleotide sequence: TGCAGTGCTGGAGGTATCAGGGAGCAGTTCTTC. Amino acid sequence: CSAGGIREQFF.

This clone has only one observation. V and J are TRBV7-9 and TRBJ2-1; the D is unclear. CDR1 and CDR2 (germline): SEHNR, FQNEAQ (reference sequence). This CDR3 region has 10 residues. Trimming took off 5 bases at V and 9 bases at J, with 5 bases between the two ends. The CDR3 DNA reads as TGTGCCAGCAGCAACAGTGAGCAGTTCTTC. It specifies CASSNSEQFF.

This chain uses TRBV9 with TRBJ2-1; TRBD1 is a possible D gene (6 bases). The CDR3 extends over 18 amino acids. V was trimmed by 0 bases and J by 1 base, leaving 17 bases between them. Per the germline V gene, CDR1 is SGDLS and CDR2 is YYNGEE. The CDR3 DNA follows: TGTGCCAGCAGCGTAGTAGTGGGACACCCGTTGTCCTACAATGAGCAGTTCTTC. Translation gives CASSVVVGHPLSYNEQFF.

The CDR3 loop is CASSEAWTSGRAEFF. The CDR3 DNA sequence: TGTGCCAGCAGTGAAGCCTGGACTAGCGGGAGGGCGGAGTTCTTC. The chain joins TRBV6-1 to TRBJ2-1; 15 bases map to TRBD2. CDR3 length: 15 residues. Germline loops: CDR1 MNHNS, CDR2 SASEGT. The V segment lost 0 bases and the J segment 14 bases; nucleotides outside the gene matches: 5.

The rearrangement links TRBV5-4 to TRBJ1-3, with a possible D match to TRBD1 (6 bases). V shed 4 bases and J shed 3 bases, with 11 bases lying between them. CDR1 is SGHNT and CDR2 is YYREEE in the germline V gene (reference sequence). CDR3 length equals 14 residues. The CDR3 reads CASSPQGVGNTIYF. The CDR3, as DNA: TGTGCCAGCAGCCCACAGGGTGTTGGAAACACCATATATTTT.